Listed below are T cell receptor beta chains from one sample, sequenced in a study of technical replicates of blood from a handful of donors. Assay: immunoSEQ multiplex PCR; the TCRdb copy retains only in-frame clones and omits some. The table has 75,000 to 95,000 clones, just under 95% seen once; the top ten hold 0.2% to 0.3%. Specimen: T cells isolated from PBMCs. The source of these receptors is a human donor in good health. Each CDR3 is given with its conserved first and last residue. The D gene is left open where the match is weak. Only part of the rows carry a size: once, few, many, or a class if the clone is expanded.

j_call	v_call	d_call	clone_size	cdr3_nt	cdr3_aa
TRBJ2-7	TRBV5-1	-	-	TGCGCCAGCCGCCCGGGTGAGGGCTACGAGCAGTACTTC	CASRPGEGYEQYF
TRBJ2-7	TRBV27	TRBD2	-	TGTGCCAGCAGTCCGAACCATCCGGGACTAGCGGATCACTACGAGCAGTACTTC	CASSPNHPGLADHYEQYF
TRBJ2-7	TRBV9	TRBD1	-	TGTGCCAGCAGCGTATCCGTCGGGACAGAAGAGCAGTACTTC	CASSVSVGTEEQYF
TRBJ1-5	TRBV2	-	-	TGTGCCAGCAGTGACGCGACAGACAATCAGCCCCAGCATTTT	CASSDATDNQPQHF
TRBJ2-7	TRBV7-8	-	-	TGTGCCAGCAGCTCCCTACAGGGTTTTTACGAGCAGTACTTC	CASSSLQGFYEQYF
TRBJ2-2	TRBV27	TRBD2	-	TGTGCCAGCAGTCGCCGGACTAGCGGAGTCTATAACACCGGGGAGCTGTTTTTT	CASSRRTSGVYNTGELFF
TRBJ2-2	TRBV7-9	-	-	TGTGCCAGCAGCTTTAGGCCAGGGGCGGACACCGGGGAGCTGTTTTTT	CASSFRPGADTGELFF
TRBJ2-3	TRBV7-6	-	-	TGTGCCAGCAGCTTAGCCGCGGTGTTCAGCACAGATACGCAGTATTTT	CASSLAAVFSTDTQYF
TRBJ2-3	TRBV5-1	TRBD2	-	TGCGCCAGCAGCTTGGGGCGGGGGTTTGAGGCAGATACGCAGTATTTT	CASSLGRGFEADTQYF
TRBJ2-7	TRBV5-6	-	-	TGTGCCAGCAGTCTGACAGCTTCCTACGAGCAGTACTTC	CASSLTASYEQYF
TRBJ1-1	TRBV14	-	-	TGTGCCAGCAGCCAAGTTGGGGGCAGAACTGAAGCTTTCTTT	CASSQVGGRTEAFF
TRBJ1-2	TRBV5-6	-	-	TGTGCCAGCAGGGGGCACGAAGAACAGTGGGGCCGCTATGGCTACACCTTC	CASRGHEEQWGRYGYTF
TRBJ1-1	TRBV10-2	TRBD1	-	TGCGCCAGCAGTGAGTGGGACAGGGGGGTGAACACTGAAGCTTTCTTT	CASSEWDRGVNTEAFF
TRBJ1-2	TRBV14	-	once	TGTGCCAGCAGCCAAGATTTCTCGCGGGGCTACACCTTC	CASSQDFSRGYTF
TRBJ1-4	TRBV5-4	-	once	TGTGCCAGCAGCCCGGACAGTGGAAATGAAAAACTGTTTTTT	CASSPDSGNEKLFF
TRBJ2-3	TRBV6-1	TRBD1	-	TGTGCCAGCAGGGAACCAGGGGGAAGGCACCCAGATACGCAGTATTTT	CASREPGGRHPDTQYF
TRBJ2-1	TRBV10-3	-	-	TGTGCCATCAGTGAGTCAGGGGGCAATGAGCAGTTCTTC	CAISESGGNEQFF